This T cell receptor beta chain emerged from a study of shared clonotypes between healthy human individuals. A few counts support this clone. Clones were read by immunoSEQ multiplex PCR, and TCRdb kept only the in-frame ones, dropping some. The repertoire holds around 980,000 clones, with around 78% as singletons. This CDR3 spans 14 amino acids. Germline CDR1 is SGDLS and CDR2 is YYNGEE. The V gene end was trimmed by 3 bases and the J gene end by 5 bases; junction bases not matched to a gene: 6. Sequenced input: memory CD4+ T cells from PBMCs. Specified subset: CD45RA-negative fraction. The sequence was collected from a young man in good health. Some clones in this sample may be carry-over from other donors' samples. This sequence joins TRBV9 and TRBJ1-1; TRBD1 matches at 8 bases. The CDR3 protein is CASSDYRGRTEAFF. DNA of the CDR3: TGTGCCAGCAGCGATTACAGGGGGAGGACTGAAGCTTTCTTT.